This passage covers 26 T cell receptor beta chains from one sample sequenced in a study of blood T cell repertoires in COVID-19. Data came from immunoSEQ multiplex PCR; TCRdb stores just in-frame clones and leaves some out. The table lists approximately 360,000 clones, around 83% of them singletons. Material: PBMCs or T cells enriched from blood (not recorded which). Receptors were obtained from a woman aged 45-65 years who had recovered from COVID-19.

V gene TRBV6-5 combines with J gene TRBJ1-2, with 7 bases fitting TRBD1. Looked up from germline, CDR1 is MNHEY and CDR2 is SVGAGI. The CDR3 is made up of 13 amino acids. After removal of 5 bases from V and 2 bases from J, the junction contained 2 bases not matched to a gene. CDR3 bases: TGTGCCAGCAGTCGACAGGGCAACTATGGCTACACCTTC. This gives the protein CASSRQGNYGYTF.

V and J are TRBV29-1 and TRBJ1-2; no definite D call. Trimming took 4 bases from V and 3 from J, leaving 9 bases between them. The CDR3 spans 12 residues. Germline V gene sequence: CDR1 SQVTM, CDR2 ANQGSEA. The CDR3 protein is CSVVSGYYGYTF. The CDR3 DNA follows: TGCAGCGTTGTTTCCGGGTACTATGGCTACACCTTC.

The chain recombines TRBV7-8 with TRBJ1-4; unclear D gene. Trimming removed 5 bases at V and 0 bases at J, with 7 bases between. The CDR3 extends over 14 amino acids. Germline V gene lookup returns CDR1 SGHVS and CDR2 FQNEAQ. The DNA for the CDR3 is TGTGCCAGCAGCCTAGGAGCAACTAATGAAAAACTGTTTTTT. Its translation: CASSLGATNEKLFF.

This chain connects TRBV7-3 to TRBJ2-7; no clear D gene. V gave up 8 bases and J gave up 0 bases, with 11 bases separating them. In germline, CDR1 is SGHTA, CDR2 FQGTGA. The CDR3 is made up of 13 amino acids. The DNA of the CDR3 is TGTGCCAGCTCATCATACACCTCCTACGAGCAGTACTTC. Amino acid sequence: CASSSYTSYEQYF.

The chain couples TRBV6-1 to TRBJ1-2; 8 positions match TRBD1. The CDR3 loop spans 14 amino acids. The ends lost 2 bases at V and 3 bases at J; junction bases unmatched: 2. Looked up from germline, CDR1 is MNHNS and CDR2 is SASEGT. The CDR3 sequence: CASSERGQDYGYTF. The CDR3 DNA sequence: TGTGCCAGCAGTGAAAGGGGACAGGACTATGGCTACACCTTC.

This chain joins TRBV27 and TRBJ1-1; D remains unclear. Between the trimmed V and J ends, which lost 3 bases and 8 bases, there was a span of 16 bases. The CDR3 is 14 residues long. The germline V gene encodes CDR1 MNHEY and CDR2 SMNVEV (reference sequence). The CDR3 DNA follows: TGTGCCAGCAGTTTTAGAGGAGGACTGGGCGAAGCTTTCTTT. Its translation is CASSFRGGLGEAFF.

The gene calls are TRBV5-5 and TRBJ1-1; 10 bases match TRBD1. J gave up 2 bases and V 3 bases, and 7 bases lay outside the gene matches. The CDR3 sequence is 16 residues long. The V gene's germline CDR1 is SGHKS and CDR2 YYEKEE (reference sequence). CDR3: CASSSEGDRGNTEAFF. The CDR3 nucleotides are TGTGCCAGCAGCTCCGAGGGGGACAGGGGAAACACTGAAGCTTTCTTT.

Only a few counts were recorded for this clone. The chain couples TRBV2 to TRBJ1-6, with D hard to call. CDR3 length: 14 amino acids. The V end was cut by 6 bases, the J end by 7 bases, with 13 bases between. Germline V gives CDR1 SNHLY, CDR2 FYNNEI. The CDR3: CASRARISNSPLHF. The CDR3, as DNA: TGTGCCAGCAGAGCAAGAATAAGCAATTCACCCCTCCACTTT.

The genes are TRBV5-6 and TRBJ2-1; 7 bases are a match to TRBD2. V shed 4 bases and J 7 bases; nucleotides not matched to a gene: 11. The CDR3 covers 15 residues. Germline V gene data show CDR1 as SGHDT and CDR2 as YYEEEE. This chain's CDR3 is CASSPGLVLSNEQFF. The CDR3 DNA follows: TGTGCCAGCAGCCCCGGACTAGTCTTAAGTAATGAGCAGTTCTTC.

This clone was observed a few times. The genes are TRBV20-1 and TRBJ2-3; TRBD1 aligns across 12 bases. The germline CDR1 and CDR2 sequences are DFQATT and SNEGSKA (reference sequence). There are 15 residues in the CDR3. The V gene end was trimmed by 3 bases and the J gene end by 4 bases; junction bases not matched to a gene: 5. The CDR3: CSASNRDRGPDTQYF. CDR3 coding DNA: TGCAGTGCTAGTAACCGGGACAGGGGGCCAGATACGCAGTATTTT.

V usage is TRBV18 and J usage is TRBJ1-2, with 9 bases lining up with TRBD1. The CDR3 covers 18 residues. Germline V gene sequence: CDR1 KGHSH, CDR2 LQKENI. The junction had 20 bases not matched to a gene; V was cut back by 3 bases and J by 9 bases. The CDR3 reads CASSPDRDRVASVRSYTF. CDR3 nucleotide sequence: TGTGCCAGCTCACCGGACCGGGACAGGGTTGCTTCGGTCCGAAGCTACACCTTC.

V gene TRBV3-1 (or the pseudogene TRBV3-2) combines with J gene TRBJ1-2, with 7 positions matching TRBD1. The V gene end was trimmed by 2 bases and the J gene end by 6 bases; junction bases not matched to a gene: 6. Germline loops: CDR1 LGHDT, CDR2 YNNKEL (reference sequence). The CDR3 runs to 14 residues. In nucleotides, the CDR3 is TGTGCCAGCAGCCAAAAGGGACAGACCCATGGCTACACCTTC. Amino acid sequence: CASSQKGQTHGYTF.

The chain carries TRBV7-2 and TRBJ2-5; 7 bases align to TRBD2. Trimming cost V 0 bases and J 2 bases; bases outside gene matches: 6. In germline, CDR1 is SGHTA, CDR2 FQGNSA. The CDR3 consists of 16 residues. CDR3 region: CASSLASDGRQETQYF. The CDR3 DNA is TGTGCCAGCAGCTTAGCGTCCGACGGGAGGCAAGAGACCCAGTACTTC.

The chain links TRBV7-6 to TRBJ1-4, with 10 bases aligning to TRBD1. The CDR3 is 12 residues long. The junction had 2 bases not matched to a gene; V was cut back by 5 bases and J by 11 bases. Germline values: CDR1 SGHVS, CDR2 FNYEAQ. The CDR3 region is CASSLGQGKLFF. CDR3 bases: TGTGCCAGCAGCCTGGGACAGGGGAAACTGTTTTTT. Together with reference TRBV7-6 and TRBJ1-4, the CDR3 gives the full variable domain: GAGVSQSPRYKVTKRGQDVALRCDPISGHVSLYWYRQALGQGPEFLTYFNYEAQQDKSGLPNDRFSAERPEGSISTLTIQRTEQRDSAMYRCASSLGQGKLFFGSGTQLSVL.

The chain has TRBV30 and TRBJ1-1; D is perhaps TRBD1 (5 bases). The CDR3 runs to 13 residues. The germline V and J ends were trimmed by 1 base and 3 bases, with 9 bases remaining between them. CDR1 GTSNPN and CDR2 SVGIG come from the germline V gene (reference sequence). The CDR3 loop is CAWSGRADTEAFF. The CDR3, as DNA: TGTGCCTGGAGTGGCAGGGCTGACACTGAAGCTTTCTTT.

V is TRBV12-3 or TRBV12-4 and J is TRBJ2-2; D unresolved. V gave up 6 bases and J gave up 7 bases, with 9 bases separating them. CDR3 length equals 12 residues. In nucleotides, the CDR3 is TGTGCCAGCAGGCTGGGCGACGGGGAGCTGTTTTTT. It translates to CASRLGDGELFF.

J is TRBJ1-1 and V is TRBV5-4; perhaps TRBD1 as D (5 bases). The V gene lost 0 bases and the J gene lost 1 base, with 13 bases spanning the gap. Looked up from germline, CDR1 is SGHNT and CDR2 is YYREEE (reference sequence). CDR3 size: 16 residues. Written as DNA, the CDR3 is TGTGCCAGCAGCTTGGGGACACCCCGGACGAACACTGAAGCTTTCTTT. It specifies CASSLGTPRTNTEAFF.

Points on this clone: Other nucleotide sequences in the sample specify the same CDR3. The chain employs TRBV19 and TRBJ1-2; tentative D call: TRBD1 (5 bases). The CDR3 runs 11 residues. CDR1 is LNHDA, CDR2 SQIVND, per germline (reference sequence). V was trimmed by 3 bases and J by 8 bases, leaving 7 bases between them. The CDR3: CASSIGGGYTF. The CDR3 DNA follows: TGTGCCAGTAGTATTGGGGGGGGCTACACCTTC.

The V call is TRBV2, the J call TRBJ1-4; 10 bases match TRBD1. The trim removed 6 bases at V and 4 bases at J, leaving 5 bases unmatched. Germline CDR1 is SNHLY and CDR2 is FYNNEI. This CDR3 region has 15 residues. The CDR3 sequence: CASSRWTGGNEKLFF. In DNA form, the CDR3 reads TGTGCCAGCAGCCGATGGACAGGGGGTAATGAAAAACTGTTTTTT.

The chain is built from TRBV5-1 and TRBJ1-6; the D is unclear. Germline assignment: CDR1 SGHRS and CDR2 YFSETQ. The CDR3 loop spans 13 amino acids. The V end lost 4 bases, the J end lost 9 bases, and 11 bases lay between the germline ends. The CDR3 is CASSMDGLSPLHF. The DNA for the CDR3 is TGCGCCAGCAGCATGGACGGTCTTTCACCCCTCCACTTT.

This clone was seen once. This rearrangement joins TRBV2 to TRBJ1-4; possibly TRBD1 for D (5 bases). V was clipped by 7 bases and J by 2 bases, with 14 bases between them. CDR3 length: 15 amino acids. Germline V gives CDR1 SNHLY, CDR2 FYNNEI. CDR3 nucleotides: TGTGCCAGCAATCAGGGAACCGTCACTAATGAAAAACTGTTTTTT. Its translation: CASNQGTVTNEKLFF.

V and J are TRBV28 and TRBJ2-7, with TRBD1 matching 7 bases. The CDR3 covers 16 residues. Germline lookup yields CDR1 MDHEN and CDR2 SYDVKM. Losses at the gene ends were 4 bases for V and 3 bases for J; bases not matched to a gene: 12. This CDR3 reads CASSSATDRALYEQYF. The CDR3, as DNA: TGTGCCAGCAGTTCGGCCACCGACAGGGCCCTCTACGAGCAGTACTTC.

The rearrangement joins TRBV18 to TRBJ1-1; no definite D call. Germline-derived CDR1 and CDR2 are KGHSH and LQKENI. The CDR3 consists of 14 residues. V was shortened by 1 base and J by 3 bases, with 9 bases between the two germline ends. The CDR3 reads CASSPRRVDTEAFF. The CDR3 bases are TGTGCCAGCTCACCACGGAGAGTGGACACTGAAGCTTTCTTT.

V and J are TRBV28 and TRBJ2-5; 8 positions agree with TRBD1. V shed 2 bases, J shed 4 bases, and the junction held 9 bases outside the gene matches. There are 16 residues in the CDR3. Germline CDR1 MDHEN, CDR2 SYDVKM. Here the CDR3 DNA reads TGTGCCAGCAGTTTACCACAGGGGGTGGGCCGAGAGACCCAGTACTTC. Encoded protein: CASSLPQGVGRETQYF.

This chain joins TRBV4-2 and TRBJ1-1; 7 bases are a match to TRBD1. Looked up from germline, CDR1 is LGHNA and CDR2 is YNFKEQ. This CDR3 contains 16 residues. V shed 0 bases, J shed 2 bases, and the junction held 6 bases outside the gene matches. The CDR3 region has the DNA TGTGCCAGCAGCCAAGATTTGGCAGGGGGAAACACTGAAGCTTTCTTT. This sequence encodes CASSQDLAGGNTEAFF.

V is TRBV4-3 and J is TRBJ2-5; 9 bases agree with TRBD1. The CDR3 has 16 residues. The germline CDR1 and CDR2 sequences are LGHNA and YSLEER. After removal of 1 base from V and 5 bases from J, the junction contained 8 bases not matched to a gene. Here the CDR3 DNA reads TGCGCCAGCAGCCAAGGGAAGGGACAGGGCCGTGAGACCCAGTACTTC. Protein product: CASSQGKGQGRETQYF.